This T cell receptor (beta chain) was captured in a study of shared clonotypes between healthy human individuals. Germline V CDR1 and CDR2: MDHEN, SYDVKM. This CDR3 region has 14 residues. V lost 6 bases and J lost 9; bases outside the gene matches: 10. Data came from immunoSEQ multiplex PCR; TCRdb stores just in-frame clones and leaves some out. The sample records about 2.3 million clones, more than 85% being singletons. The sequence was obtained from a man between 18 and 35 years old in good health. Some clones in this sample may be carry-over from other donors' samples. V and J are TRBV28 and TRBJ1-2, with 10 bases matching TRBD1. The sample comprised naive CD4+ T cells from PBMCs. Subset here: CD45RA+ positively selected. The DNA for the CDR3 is TGTGCCAGCAGAGAATCCGGGACAGGGGTTAGCTACACCTTC. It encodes CASRESGTGVSYTF.